The text below deals with one T cell receptor (beta chain). No antigen is known for it. The data derive from a study of cytomegalovirus exposure and HLA in healthy donors. At the level of the study: Researchers previously reported finding 117 million unique TCR beta sequences from some 180 million T cells. Findings of the study overall: With further analysis later on, most CMV-associated TCR beta chains appeared HLA-restricted. Reports indicated that the classifier achieved high specificity and sensitivity in diagnosing cytomegalovirus status.

From germline, CDR1 is SGHNT and CDR2 YENEEA. The CDR3 sequence is 14 residues long. Trimming shortened V by 0 bases and J by 7 bases, and 12 bases separated the two germline ends. Primers included in the PCR were 60 Vbeta and 13 Jbeta primers. The assay was immunoSEQ multiplex PCR, and TCRdb's table has in-frame clones only and misses some. The sample lists 120,000 or so clones, 82% occurring once. The receptor was isolated from a young woman in good health and CMV-seronegative. The sequenced sample consisted of PBMCs. This chain uses TRBV11-3 with TRBJ1-1; maybe TRBD1 (5 bases). The CDR3 DNA sequence: TGTGCCAGCAGCTTAGATGGACAATCCTTTGAAGCTTTCTTT. It codes for CASSLDGQSFEAFF. Variable domain in full (rest from reference TRBV11-3 and TRBJ1-1): EAGVVQSPRYKIIEKKQPVAFWCNPISGHNTLYWYLQNLGQGPELLIRYENEEAVDDSQLPKDRFSAERLKGVDSTLKIQPAELGDSAVYLCASSLDGQSFEAFFGQGTRLTVV.